One and the same sample provided the 15 T cell receptor beta chains below, sequenced in a study of shared clonotypes between healthy human individuals. CD8 cells classed as naive were CD45RO-negative and positively selected for CCR7, excluding terminally differentiated effector memory CD45RA+ cells. This table comes from immunoSEQ multiplex PCR, and its TCRdb copy is limited to in-frame clones, with some not included. This sample has approximately 2,200,000 clones, with about 92% found just once. Sequences were obtained from naive CD8+ T cells from PBMCs. All receptors come from a man aged 18 to 30 in good health. Some clones in this sample may be carry-over from other donors' samples.

The chain is built from TRBV11-2 and TRBJ1-5, with D perhaps TRBD1 (5 bases). Germline CDR1 SGHAT, CDR2 FQNNGV. Trimming stripped 5 bases from V and 5 bases from J, with 10 bases between. This CDR3 has 13 amino acids. The CDR3 is CASSPDSHQPQHF. The CDR3 nucleotides are TGTGCCAGCAGCCCCGACAGCCATCAGCCCCAGCATTTT.

This chain connects TRBV7-8 to TRBJ2-2, with D perhaps matching TRBD1 or TRBD2 (5 bases each). The CDR3 consists of 15 residues. CDR1 and CDR2 (germline): SGHVS, FQNEAQ. Trimming shortened V by 5 bases and J by 0 bases, and 10 bases separated the two germline ends. The CDR3 protein is CASSGDGPNTGELFF. DNA for the CDR3: TGTGCCAGCAGCGGGGACGGCCCGAACACCGGGGAGCTGTTTTTT.

V usage is TRBV13 and J usage is TRBJ1-1; 7 bases map to TRBD1. Germline trimming cut 5 bases from V and 0 bases from J; bases unmatched to any gene: 6. Looked up from germline, CDR1 is PRHDT and CDR2 is FYEKMQ (reference sequence). The CDR3 consists of 15 residues. CDR3 residues: CASSPSDRVNTEAFF. The DNA of the CDR3 is TGTGCCAGCAGCCCCTCAGACAGGGTGAACACTGAAGCTTTCTTT.

The chain recombines TRBV2 with TRBJ2-1; no clear D gene. Between the trimmed V and J ends, which lost 7 bases and 9 bases, there was a span of 13 bases. Germline V gives CDR1 SNHLY, CDR2 FYNNEI. This CDR3 has 12 residues. The CDR3 here is CASKAPNGEQFF. The CDR3, as DNA: TGTGCCAGCAAAGCCCCGAACGGTGAGCAGTTCTTC.

V usage is TRBV7-3 and J usage is TRBJ1-1; no clear D. CDR3 length equals 14 residues. Germline V gives CDR1 SGHTA, CDR2 FQGTGA. With 2 bases removed from V and 5 bases from J, the gap between germline ends came to 12 bases. This chain's CDR3 is CASSLDGGGTEAFF. CDR3 coding DNA: TGTGCCAGCAGCTTAGACGGAGGCGGGACTGAAGCTTTCTTT.

This clone was seen only once. The V and J genes are TRBV7-6 and TRBJ2-7; no firm D call. V lost 1 base, J lost 3 bases, and 13 bases lay in between. The V gene's germline CDR1 is SGHVS and CDR2 FNYEAQ. There are 15 residues in the CDR3. The CDR3 is CASSLVSSAHYEQYF. CDR3 bases: TGTGCCAGCAGCTTAGTGTCCAGCGCGCACTACGAGCAGTACTTC.

This clone was recorded only once. V and J are TRBV27 and TRBJ2-1; 9 positions agree with TRBD2. V trimming: 10 bases; J trimming: 3 bases; junction bases outside the gene matches: 10. The CDR3 consists of 15 residues. CDR1 is MNHEY, CDR2 SMNVEV, per germline (reference sequence). CDR3 DNA: TGTGCCACCGGAAACCCTAGCGGGAACTACAATGAGCAGTTCTTC. Amino acid sequence: CATGNPSGNYNEQFF.

This clone was counted between two and nine times. V gene TRBV6-6 combines with J gene TRBJ1-1; TRBD1 might be the D (6 bases). The CDR3 extends over 12 amino acids. Per the germline V gene, CDR1 is MNHNY and CDR2 is SVGAGI (reference sequence). V was shortened by 2 bases and J by 11 bases, with 12 bases between the two germline ends. Written as DNA, the CDR3 is TGTGCCAGCAGTTACGGGGGGCGAGTGGCTTTCTTT. Its translation is CASSYGGRVAFF.

This chain connects TRBV27 to TRBJ2-7; TRBD1 agrees at 8 bases. Germline assignment: CDR1 MNHEY and CDR2 SMNVEV (reference sequence). There are 14 residues in the CDR3. Unmatched junction bases numbered 5, after V lost 4 bases and J lost 3 bases. CDR3: CASSYGQGFYEQYF. The CDR3 region has the DNA TGTGCCAGCAGTTACGGACAGGGATTCTACGAGCAGTACTTC.

The chain has TRBV7-9 and TRBJ1-2; D is possibly TRBD1 (5 bases). This CDR3 is 14 amino acids long. The germline gives CDR1 SEHNR, CDR2 FQNEAQ (reference sequence). V lost 1 base and J 6 bases, leaving 12 bases between the germline ends. The CDR3 region is CASSLGQGGDGYTF. DNA for the CDR3: TGTGCCAGCAGCTTAGGGCAGGGAGGGGATGGCTACACCTTC.

The genes are TRBV27 and TRBJ2-3, with 7 bases matching TRBD2. With 8 bases clipped from V and 0 bases from J, the junction kept 11 bases outside the gene matches. Germline V gene data show CDR1 as MNHEY and CDR2 as SMNVEV (reference sequence). The CDR3 runs 16 residues. The CDR3 nucleotides read TGTGCCAGCGGGTTACTAGCGCCTACTAGCACAGATACGCAGTATTTT. It yields the protein CASGLLAPTSTDTQYF.

The CDR3 loop is CASSSWPVNEQFF. The CDR3 region has the DNA TGTGCCAGCAGTTCCTGGCCCGTAAATGAGCAGTTCTTC. This chain uses TRBV6-5 with TRBJ2-1, with no clear D. The CDR3 is 13 amino acids. Trimming took 4 bases from V and 7 from J, leaving 11 bases between them. The germline CDR1 and CDR2 sequences are MNHEY and SVGAGI.

This chain links TRBV9 with TRBJ1-1, with TRBD1 identical over 8 bases. The CDR3 is 14 amino acids. Germline CDR1 SGDLS, CDR2 YYNGEE. The V gene end was trimmed by 3 bases and the J gene end by 5 bases; junction bases not matched to a gene: 6. The CDR3 region has the DNA TGTGCCAGCAGCGGTCCAGGGGGCCGGACTGAAGCTTTCTTT. This sequence encodes CASSGPGGRTEAFF. Full variable domain (rest looked up from reference TRBV9 and TRBJ1-1): DSGVTQTPKHLITATGQRVTLRCSPRSGDLSVYWYQQSLDQGLQFLIQYYNGEERAKGNILERFSAQQFPDLHSELNLSSLELGDSALYFCASSGPGGRTEAFFGQGTRLTVV.

The genes are TRBV6-6 and TRBJ2-5; possible D gene TRBD2, 5 bases. The CDR3 sequence is 15 residues long. The V gene's germline CDR1 is MNHNY and CDR2 SVGAGI (reference sequence). V was pared by 6 bases and J by 6 bases, with 20 bases between. The CDR3 reads CASSAYIGLEKTQYF. CDR3 in DNA: TGTGCCAGCAGCGCATATATAGGACTGGAAAAGACCCAGTACTTC.

This chain uses TRBV10-3 with TRBJ2-7; D possibly matches TRBD1 or TRBD2 (6 bases each). The CDR3 totals 22 residues. Germline CDR1 ENHRY, CDR2 SYGVKD. V was pared by 6 bases and J by 0 bases, with 36 bases between. CDR3: CAIRVWGASGHNYHPSSYEQYF. Here the CDR3 DNA reads TGTGCCATCAGGGTGTGGGGGGCTTCTGGACATAATTACCACCCAAGCTCCTACGAGCAGTACTTC.